This T cell receptor beta chain was observed in a study of blood T cell repertoires in COVID-19. Overall study context: Sites in the United States, Italy and Spain provided acute and convalescent COVID-19 samples.

This clone has a single count. Here immunoSEQ multiplex PCR was the method, and the copy in TCRdb shows in-frame clones only, minus some. The sample carries around 320,000 clones, roughly nine tenths recorded once. V was shortened by 4 bases and J by 4 bases, with 13 bases between the two germline ends. CDR3 length: 14 residues. Germline V lookup: CDR1 MRHNA, CDR2 SNTAGT. Ages ranged from about 18 to 89 years, with residence in 20 to 30 US areas. Participants' own reports of clinical history determined their cohort assignment. Before they entered the study, exposed participants had met a COVID-19 case within 2 weeks.

The receptor was isolated from a woman in her thirties who had been exposed to COVID-19. The material sequenced was PBMCs or T cells enriched from blood (not recorded which). This chain joins TRBV6-4 and TRBJ1-1, with D possibly matching TRBD1 (6 bases). CDR3 residues: CASSGDRTSTEAFF. CDR3 DNA sequence: TGTGCCAGCAGTGGCGACAGGACTAGCACTGAAGCTTTCTTT.